This T cell receptor beta chain is drawn from a study of identical twins. This clonotype was recorded a few times. MiXCR was run by TCRdb on the 5' RACE reads, yielding one entry per CDR3 protein. The profile shows around 530,000 distinct CDR3 sequences, roughly 15% of them singletons. The CDR3 has 13 residues. The V end was cut by 7 bases, the J end by 9 bases, with 17 bases between. The data were also submitted as part of a second study, on yellow fever vaccine responses in identical twins.

The source material was CD4+ T cells sorted from blood. The sequence came from a woman aged 18-29 years in good health. This chain connects TRBV12-3 or TRBV12-4 to TRBJ2-3, with D perhaps TRBD2 (5 bases). For the CDR3, the DNA is TGTGCCAGCACTAAAGCTAGAGGGTCGACGCAGTATTTT. Translation: CASTKARGSTQYF.